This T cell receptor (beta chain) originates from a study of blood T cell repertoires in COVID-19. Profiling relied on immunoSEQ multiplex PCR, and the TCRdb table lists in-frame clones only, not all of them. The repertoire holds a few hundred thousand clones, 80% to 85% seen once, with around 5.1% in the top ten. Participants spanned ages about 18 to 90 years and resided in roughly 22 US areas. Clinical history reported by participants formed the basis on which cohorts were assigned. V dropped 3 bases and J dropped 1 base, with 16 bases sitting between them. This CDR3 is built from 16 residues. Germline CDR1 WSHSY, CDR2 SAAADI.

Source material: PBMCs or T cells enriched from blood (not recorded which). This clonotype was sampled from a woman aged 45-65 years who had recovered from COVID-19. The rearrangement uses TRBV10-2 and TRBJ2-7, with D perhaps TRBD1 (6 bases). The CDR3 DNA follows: TGCGCCAGCAGTGAAAAAACCCGGGACACTTCCTACGAGCAGTACTTC. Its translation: CASSEKTRDTSYEQYF.